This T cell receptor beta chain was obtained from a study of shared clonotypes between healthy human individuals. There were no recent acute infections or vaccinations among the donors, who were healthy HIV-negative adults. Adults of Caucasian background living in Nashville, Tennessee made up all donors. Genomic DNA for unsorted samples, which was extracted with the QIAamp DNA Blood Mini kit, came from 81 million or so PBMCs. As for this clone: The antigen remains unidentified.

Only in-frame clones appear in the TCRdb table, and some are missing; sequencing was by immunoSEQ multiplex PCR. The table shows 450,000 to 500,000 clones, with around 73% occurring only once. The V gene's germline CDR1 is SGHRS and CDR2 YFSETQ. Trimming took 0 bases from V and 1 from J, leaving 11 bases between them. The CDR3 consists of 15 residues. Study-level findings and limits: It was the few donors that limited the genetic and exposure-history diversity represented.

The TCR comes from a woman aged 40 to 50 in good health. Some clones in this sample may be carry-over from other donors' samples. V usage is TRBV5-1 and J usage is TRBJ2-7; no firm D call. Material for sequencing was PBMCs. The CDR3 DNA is TGCGCCAGCAGCTTGGTGGTAGGTTCGTCCTACGAGCAGTACTTC. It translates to CASSLVVGSSYEQYF.